This TCR beta chain appears in the sequencing data of a study of PD-1 blockade in classical Hodgkin lymphoma. Whole-study results and caveats: Patients starting nivolumab less than 1 year after ASCT had lower diversity and were excluded from later analyses.

Time point of the sample: cycle 4 day 1 (C4D1), after five to seven weeks of nivolumab. Each patient relapsed following autologous stem cell transplantation, and prior brentuximab vedotin exposure differed. Profiled with immunoSEQ multiplex PCR; TCRdb holds only in-frame clones, not every one. The data contain fewer than 50,000 clones, around 80% of them seen just once; the ten biggest clones take up 37%. The sample holds a few counts of this clone. What it binds is not known. Germline V gene sequence: CDR1 MGHRA, CDR2 YSYEKL. The CDR3 has 14 amino acids. The germline V and J ends were trimmed by 1 base and 7 bases, with 8 bases remaining between them.

This rearrangement joins TRBV4-1 to TRBJ1-6, with D perhaps matching TRBD1 (5 bases). The sequence came from a human donor with classical Hodgkin lymphoma. The sequences come from peripheral blood mononuclear cells (PBMCs), collected before the fourth cycle of nivolumab. CDR3 amino acids: CASSQAGANSPLHF. Here the CDR3 DNA reads TGCGCCAGCAGCCAAGCCGGGGCCAATTCACCCCTCCACTTT.